This T cell receptor beta chain appears in the sequencing data of a study of blood T cell repertoires in COVID-19. Study at large: Researchers got acute and convalescent COVID-19 samples from the United States, Italy and Spain. Sample material is recorded as cDNA or gDNA derived from T cells, B-cell-depleted T cells, or PBMCs.

Per the original data handling: Amplification from reference gene primers served as the basis for estimated nucleated cell counts. Clones were read by immunoSEQ multiplex PCR, and TCRdb kept only the in-frame ones, dropping some. That table is the source of V, J and clone size, and D and trimming were worked out from the DNA. This table has around 200,000 clones, 80% to 90% appearing once. The CDR3 length is 13 residues. Looked up from germline, CDR1 is GTSNPN and CDR2 is SVGIG (reference sequence). With 1 base removed from V and 7 bases from J, the gap between germline ends came to 13 bases. The gene calls are TRBV30 and TRBJ1-2; D is unclear. The source of this sequence is a man between 60 and 75 years old who had recovered from COVID-19. Sample: peripheral blood. The CDR3 sequence: CAWSGEGWSGYTF. CDR3 coding DNA: TGTGCCTGGAGTGGGGAGGGATGGAGTGGCTACACCTTC.